This entry features one TCR beta chain sequence. Its antigen is unknown. From germline, CDR1 is SGHTA and CDR2 FQGNSA. The V gene lost 5 bases and the J gene lost 1 base, with 22 bases spanning the gap. There are 18 residues in the CDR3. The data derive from a study of T-cell memory formation after mild COVID-19. Constant-segment primers and 5'RACE yielded cDNA libraries for TCR alpha and TCR beta, each carrying sample barcodes and UMIs. MiXCR was run by TCRdb on the 5' RACE reads, yielding one entry per CDR3 protein. The sample carries 550,000 to 600,000 distinct CDR3 sequences, approximately 21% recorded once. Study outcomes and limitations: Among contracting clones, CD4+ were mainly CM/EM and CD8+ enriched in EMRA.

The source material was PBMCs or a T cell subset sorted from them (not recorded which). V gene TRBV7-2 combines with J gene TRBJ2-3; D is possibly TRBD1 (6 bases). The receptor comes from an adult woman who had mild COVID-19 (a few samples of this study predate the infection). Cell type and time point are not known. In DNA, the CDR3 is TGTGCCAGCAGCCCGATTGAGCTTAGGGGGAGTCGCACAGATACGCAGTATTTT. Protein sequence: CASSPIELRGSRTDTQYF.